The 5 T cell receptor beta chains below were found in one sample sequenced in a study of OX40 agonist ivuxolimab in advanced cancers. This table comes from immunoSEQ multiplex PCR, and its TCRdb copy is limited to in-frame clones, with some not included. Counted here are some 100,000 clones, 90% occurring once; the ten biggest clones make up just over 0.15%. The sample was CD4+ or CD8+ T cells sorted from blood, taken in a trial of the OX40 agonist ivuxolimab. Source of these receptors: an adult with an advanced solid tumor such as melanoma, head and neck, liver or kidney cancer.

The chain joins TRBV5-4 to TRBJ2-7; TRBD2 matches at 7 bases. CDR3 length: 15 residues. Trimming at V came to 0 bases and at J to 2 bases, leaving 5 bases not matched to a gene. From germline, CDR1 is SGHNT and CDR2 YYREEE (reference sequence). CDR3 region: CASSLGGRDAYEQYF. In nucleotides, the CDR3 is TGTGCCAGCAGCTTGGGGGGGAGGGACGCCTACGAGCAGTACTTC. Full variable domain (rest looked up from reference TRBV5-4 and TRBJ2-7): ETGVTQSPTHLIKTRGQQVTLRCSSQSGHNTVSWYQQALGQGPQFIFQYYREEENGRGNFPPRFSGLQFPNYSSELNVNALELDDSALYLCASSLGGRDAYEQYFGPGTRLTVT.

The table lists this clone with a count of one. CDR3 sequence: CASSDRASGRGETQYF. CDR3 sequence (DNA): TGCGCCAGCAGTGACCGCGCGAGCGGGAGGGGAGAGACCCAGTACTTC. This rearrangement joins TRBV10-1 to TRBJ2-5, with 10 bases aligning to TRBD2. Germline CDR1 and CDR2: WNHNN and SYGVQD (reference sequence). V shed 3 bases and J 4 bases; nucleotides not matched to a gene: 8. The length of the CDR3 is 16 residues.

The chain links TRBV9 to TRBJ2-7, with 15 bases matching TRBD2. Per germline, CDR1 SGDLS and CDR2 YYNGEE. The CDR3 sequence is 16 residues long. V dropped 4 bases and J dropped 7; count of bases not matched to a gene: 9. Here the CDR3 reads CASSWGLAGGSWEQYF. The CDR3, as DNA: TGTGCCAGCAGCTGGGGACTAGCGGGAGGTTCATGGGAGCAGTACTTC. The whole variable domain, remainder taken from reference TRBV9 and TRBJ2-7, is DSGVTQTPKHLITATGQRVTLRCSPRSGDLSVYWYQQSLDQGLQFLIQYYNGEERAKGNILERFSAQQFPDLHSELNLSSLELGDSALYFCASSWGLAGGSWEQYFGPGTRLTVT.

V and J are TRBV6-6 and TRBJ1-5, with a tentative D call TRBD1 (6 bases). This CDR3 has 14 residues. Germline CDR1 is MNHNY and CDR2 is SVGAGI (reference sequence). V shed 8 bases and J shed 4 bases, with 15 bases lying between them. The CDR3 bases are TGTGCCAGCGGGATAGGGGGGGGAAATCAGCCCCAGCATTTT. As protein: CASGIGGGNQPQHF.

The rearrangement joins TRBV28 to TRBJ2-2; 11 bases fit TRBD2. The V gene end was trimmed by 5 bases and the J gene end by 9 bases; junction bases not matched to a gene: 11. Germline values: CDR1 MDHEN, CDR2 SYDVKM. The CDR3 totals 16 residues. This CDR3 reads CASSELAGGHPRELFF. The CDR3 coding sequence is TGTGCCAGCAGTGAATTAGCGGGAGGGCATCCTAGGGAGCTGTTTTTT.